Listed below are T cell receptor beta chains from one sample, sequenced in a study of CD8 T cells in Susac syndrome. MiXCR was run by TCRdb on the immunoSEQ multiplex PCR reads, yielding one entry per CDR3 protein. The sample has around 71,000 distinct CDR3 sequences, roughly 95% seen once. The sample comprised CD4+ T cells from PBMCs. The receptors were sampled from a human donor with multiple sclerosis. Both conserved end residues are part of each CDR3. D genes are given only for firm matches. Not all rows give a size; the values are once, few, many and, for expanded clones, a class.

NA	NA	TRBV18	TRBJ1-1	CASSPGALDTEAFF	TGTGCCAGCTCACCAGGGGCTTTGGACACTGAAGCTTTCTTT
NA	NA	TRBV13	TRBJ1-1	CASSRVNTEAFF	TGTGCCAGCAGCCGCGTGAACACTGAAGCTTTCTTT
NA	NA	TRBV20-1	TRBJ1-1	CSASPPGSRNTEAFF	TGCAGTGCTAGTCCCCCGGGCTCTAGGAACACTGAAGCTTTCTTT
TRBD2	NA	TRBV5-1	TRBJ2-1	CASSSGTSGGFSSYNEQFF	TGCGCCAGCAGCTCGGGGACTAGCGGGGGCTTCAGCTCCTACAATGAGCAGTTCTTC
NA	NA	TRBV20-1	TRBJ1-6	CSARDVTRLENHF	TGCAGTGCTAGAGATGTCACCCGCCTGGAAAACCACTTT
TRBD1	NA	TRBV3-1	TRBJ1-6	CASSQTTGGSPLHF	TGTGCCAGCAGCCAAACGACAGGGGGTTCACCCCTCCACTTT
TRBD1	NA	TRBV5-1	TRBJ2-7	CASSPTTGASYEQYF	TGCGCCAGCAGCCCGACGACAGGGGCCTCCTACGAGCAGTACTTC
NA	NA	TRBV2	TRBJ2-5	CASTTDRDETQYF	TGTGCCAGCACCACGGACAGAGACGAGACCCAGTACTTC
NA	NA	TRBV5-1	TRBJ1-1	CASSLGSGAEAFF	TGCGCCAGCAGCTTGGGGTCTGGGGCTGAAGCTTTCTTT
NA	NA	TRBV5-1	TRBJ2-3	CASSSELPVTDTQYF	TGCGCCAGCAGCTCGGAGCTGCCGGTAACAGATACGCAGTATTTT
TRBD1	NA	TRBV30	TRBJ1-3	CAWSVRGLMGNTIYF	TGTGCCTGGAGTGTAAGGGGGCTAATGGGAAACACCATATATTTT
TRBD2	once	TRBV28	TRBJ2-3	CASRSGGGTDTQYF	TGTGCCAGCAGAAGCGGGGGAGGCACAGATACGCAGTATTTT
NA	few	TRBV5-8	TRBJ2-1	CASSLGGVSYNEQFF	TGTGCCAGCAGCTTGGGAGGGGTCTCCTACAATGAGCAGTTCTTC
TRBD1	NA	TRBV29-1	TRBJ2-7	CSVGQGGTYEQYF	TGCAGCGTTGGACAGGGGGGGACCTACGAGCAGTACTTC
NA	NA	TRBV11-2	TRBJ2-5	CASSPGFQETQYF	TGTGCCAGCAGCCCAGGTTTTCAAGAGACCCAGTACTTC
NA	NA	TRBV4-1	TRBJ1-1	CASSQEDTVVAFF	TGCGCCAGCAGCCAAGAGGATACAGTTGTAGCTTTCTTT
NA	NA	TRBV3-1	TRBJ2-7	CASSQIPYEQYF	TGTGCCAGCAGCCAAATACCGTACGAGCAGTACTTC
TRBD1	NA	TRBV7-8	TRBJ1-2	CASSLTEGGDSTGRYGYTF	TGTGCCAGCAGCTTAACCGAAGGGGGGGACTCGACAGGGCGATATGGCTACACCTTC
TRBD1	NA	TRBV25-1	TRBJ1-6	CASSGQGRGSPLHF	TGTGCCAGCAGCGGACAGGGAAGGGGATCACCCCTCCACTTT
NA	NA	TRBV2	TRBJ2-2	CASSPLAWSTGELFF	TGTGCCAGCAGTCCCCTAGCGTGGAGCACCGGGGAGCTGTTTTTT
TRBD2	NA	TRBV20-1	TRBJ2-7	CSARAGGGLGEQYF	TGCAGTGCTAGAGCCGGCGGGGGGCTAGGAGAGCAGTACTTC
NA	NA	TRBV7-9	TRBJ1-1	CASSFTGTLIGNTEAFF	TGTGCCAGCAGCTTCACCGGGACACTGATTGGGAACACTGAAGCTTTCTTT
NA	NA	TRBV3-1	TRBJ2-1	CASSPAVAYNEQFF	TGTGCCAGCAGCCCGGCGGTCGCCTACAATGAGCAGTTCTTC
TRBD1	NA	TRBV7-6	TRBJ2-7	CASSLQTGAAYEQYF	TGTGCCAGCAGCCTACAGACAGGGGCAGCCTACGAGCAGTACTTC
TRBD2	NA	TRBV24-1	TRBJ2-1	CATSDFRGDNEQFF	TGTGCCACCAGTGATTTCCGGGGGGACAATGAGCAGTTCTTC
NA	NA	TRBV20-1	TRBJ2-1	CSARVGGQFF	TGCAGTGCTAGAGTGGGGGGGCAGTTCTTC
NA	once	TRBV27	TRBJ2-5	CASSLFGAEETQYF	TGTGCCAGCAGTTTATTTGGGGCGGAGGAGACCCAGTACTTC
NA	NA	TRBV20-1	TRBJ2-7	CSAPRDSPASYEQYF	TGCAGTGCCCCCCGGGACTCCCCCGCCTCCTACGAGCAGTACTTC
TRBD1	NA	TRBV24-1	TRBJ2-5	CATSEATGPQETQYF	TGTGCCACCAGTGAGGCGACAGGGCCCCAAGAGACCCAGTACTTC
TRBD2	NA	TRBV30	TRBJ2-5	CAWSHTSGVDF	TGTGCCTGGAGCCATACTAGCGGGGTGGACTTC
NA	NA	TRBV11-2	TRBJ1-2	CASSVGGTGYTF	TGTGCCAGCAGCGTCGGGGGGACCGGCTACACCTTC
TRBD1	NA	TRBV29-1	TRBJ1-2	CSVGDRGAGYTF	TGCAGCGTGGGGGACAGGGGAGCTGGCTACACCTTC
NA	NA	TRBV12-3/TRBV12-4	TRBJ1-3	CASRGGGAGNTIYF	TGTGCCAGCCGGGGCGGGGGAGCTGGAAACACCATATATTTT
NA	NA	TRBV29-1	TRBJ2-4	CSVAGQGAKNIQYF	TGCAGCGTTGCAGGTCAGGGAGCCAAAAACATTCAGTACTTC
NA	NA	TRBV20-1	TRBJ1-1	CSADDPYQGNTEAFF	TGCAGTGCTGATGACCCCTACCAGGGGAACACTGAAGCTTTCTTT
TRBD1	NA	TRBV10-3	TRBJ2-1	CAISDGDRVMF	TGTGCCATCAGTGATGGGGACAGGGTTATGTTC